The sample holds many counts of the clone carrying this T cell receptor beta chain. Its antigen is as yet unknown. This sample stems from a study of early T cells in non-severe SARS-CoV-2 infection. About the study: Unsorted whole blood bulk RNA was sequenced, with unpaired chains.

Individual cDNA molecules carried attached unique molecular identifiers. TCRdb analysed the 5' RACE reads with MiXCR anew, one entry per CDR3 protein. The data hold tens of thousands of distinct CDR3 sequences, with 3% to 4% observed a single time. After removal of 1 base from V and 5 bases from J, the junction contained 2 bases not matched to a gene. CDR3 length: 15 amino acids. Germline V gene sequence: CDR1 KGHSH, CDR2 LQKENI. Study observations and caveats: Missing private and CD4 specificities, VDJdb matching favored anti-spike CD8 responses.

The specimen was whole blood. The chain combines TRBV18 with TRBJ2-1, with 10 bases aligning to TRBD2. The source is an adult who was a healthcare worker with PCR-confirmed SARS-CoV-2 infection or an uninfected control (not recorded which). CDR3 nucleotide sequence: TGTGCCAGCTCACCACTTAGCGGGGGGCACAATGAGCAGTTCTTC. This gives the protein CASSPLSGGHNEQFF. The complete variable domain, with remaining parts taken from reference TRBV18 and TRBJ2-1, reads NAGVMQNPRHLVRRRGQEARLRCSPMKGHSHVYWYRQLPEEGLKFMVYLQKENIIDESGMPKERFSAEFPKEGPSILRIQQVVRGDSAAYFCASSPLSGGHNEQFFGPGTRLTVL.